The next 4 T cell receptor beta chains were all read from a single sample in a study of cytomegalovirus exposure and HLA in healthy donors. Only in-frame clones appear in the TCRdb table, and some are missing; sequencing was by immunoSEQ multiplex PCR. The sample lists a few hundred thousand clones, 75% to 90% seen once, with roughly 13% in the top ten. Sequences were obtained from PBMCs. The receptors were sampled from a woman aged 25 to 45 in good health and CMV-seropositive.

V and J are TRBV7-9 and TRBJ2-1; 12 positions agree with TRBD2. With 5 bases clipped from V and 8 bases from J, the junction kept 7 bases outside the gene matches. This CDR3 has 15 residues. Germline-derived CDR1 and CDR2 are SEHNR and FQNEAQ (reference sequence). The CDR3 bases are TGTGCCAGCAGCCATCGGACTAGCGGGATCTATGAGCAGTTCTTC. It translates to CASSHRTSGIYEQFF.

The chain couples TRBV11-2 to TRBJ2-7, with D possibly TRBD2 on 6 matching bases. Germline V gene lookup returns CDR1 SGHAT and CDR2 FQNNGV. Between the trimmed V and J ends, which lost 6 bases and 2 bases, there was a span of 20 bases. This CDR3 has 16 amino acids. The CDR3 spells CASRLARRDLTYEQYF. CDR3 nucleotide sequence: TGTGCCAGCAGGTTGGCAAGGCGGGACCTAACCTACGAGCAGTACTTC.

This chain links TRBV2 with TRBJ1-5; D is ambiguous. Trimming cost V 8 bases and J 7 bases, with 21 bases left between them. Germline CDR1 reads SNHLY; CDR2 reads FYNNEI. This CDR3 comprises 15 residues. CDR3 coding DNA: TGTGCCAGCTTATCCGGGCAAACCCTGGACCAGCCCCAGCATTTT. Encoded protein: CASLSGQTLDQPQHF.

The chain carries TRBV2 and TRBJ2-7; the match to TRBD1 covers 7 bases. From germline, CDR1 is SNHLY and CDR2 FYNNEI. V was clipped by 4 bases and J by 5 bases; unmatched bases: 8. The CDR3 totals 14 residues. The CDR3: CASSVRGQQHEQYF. The CDR3 nucleotides read TGTGCCAGCAGTGTAAGGGGACAGCAGCACGAGCAGTACTTC.